The T cell receptor (beta chain) under discussion was sequenced for a study of T cells in Graves' hyperthyroidism and ophthalmopathy. RNA transcripts gave rise to amplified TCR beta CDR3 regions. The HTBI primer set served for first-round RT-PCR of the TCR CDR3. One entry per CDR3 protein, called by TCRdb with MiXCR from the multiplex PCR reads. The table records around 300,000 distinct CDR3 sequences, roughly an eighth of them present only once. This clonotype was found many times. The material sequenced was blood. The TCR was taken from a woman aged 40 to 55 with Graves' ophthalmopathy.

CDR3 loop: CSARGGLTEAFF. The CDR3 DNA sequence: TGCAGTGCTAGAGGGGGACTAACTGAAGCTTTCTTT. V usage is TRBV20-1 and J usage is TRBJ1-1; TRBD1 might be the D (5 bases). V gave up 1 base and J gave up 5 bases, with 8 bases separating them. Germline CDR1 DFQATT, CDR2 SNEGSKA (reference sequence). This CDR3 spans 12 amino acids.